This T cell receptor beta chain was profiled in a study of T cell changes during pregnancy in multiple sclerosis. CDR3 length: 12 amino acids. CDR1 is MNHNY, CDR2 SVGAGI, per germline (reference sequence). V lost 4 bases and J lost 10, with 10 bases in between. Repertoires were generated with immunoSEQ multiplex PCR, while TCRdb's copy carries only in-frame clones and drops some. Of tens of thousands of clones listed, 90% to 95% are singletons. This TCR was sampled from a female donor with multiple sclerosis, enrolled in a pregnancy study. The V gene is TRBV6-6, the J gene TRBJ2-2; D is possibly TRBD1 (6 bases). Sample: CD4+ T cells from peripheral blood mononuclear cells, taken before pregnancy. CDR3 bases: TGTGCCAGCAGTTCTGACAGGTCGGAGCTGTTTTTT. This encodes CASSSDRSELFF.